Each of the 14 T cell receptor beta chains below was sequenced from the same sample in a study of T-cell reconstitution after alpha-beta-depleted transplantation in children. Unique molecular identifiers were built into the TCRbeta library. TCRdb reprocessed the PCR reads via MiXCR and lists one record per CDR3 protein. The sample yields approximately 190,000 distinct CDR3 sequences, roughly 8.3% seen once. The material was PBMCs, mostly from graft donor cells, obtained 360 days after TCRalphabeta/CD19-depleted stem cell transplant. Receptors were obtained from a male patient between 2 and 9 years old who had a stem cell transplant for acute myeloid leukemia, so the T cells may come from the graft donor.

The chain carries TRBV4-1 and TRBJ1-6; 10 nucleotides match TRBD1. With 0 bases clipped from V and 0 bases from J, the junction kept 2 bases outside the gene matches. Per germline, CDR1 MGHRA and CDR2 YSYEKL. The CDR3 covers 18 residues. The CDR3 region is CASSQEGQGFSYNSPLHF. CDR3 DNA sequence: TGCGCCAGCAGCCAAGAGGGACAGGGGTTCTCCTATAATTCACCCCTCCACTTT.

In its sample, this clonotype was seen many times. This rearrangement joins TRBV20-1 to TRBJ2-7; 7 bases fit TRBD2. Trimming took 3 bases from V and 10 from J; bases not matched to a gene: 12. Germline V gives CDR1 DFQATT, CDR2 SNEGSKA (reference sequence). This CDR3 has 13 residues. The CDR3 DNA sequence: TGCAGTGCTAGGGTGGGAGGGTTGACCCTCCAGTACTTC. Translated, it gives CSARVGGLTLQYF.

This clonotype was seen only a few times. V gene TRBV19 combines with J gene TRBJ2-1; 9 positions match TRBD2. The CDR3 has 13 amino acids. Trimming cost V 10 bases and J 4 bases; bases outside gene matches: 5. Germline lookup yields CDR1 LNHDA and CDR2 SQIVND (reference sequence). The CDR3 region has the DNA TGTGCCACGCGGACTAGCGCATACAATGAGCAGTTCTTC. This encodes CATRTSAYNEQFF.

This clonotype was seen a few times. The chain is built from TRBV15 and TRBJ1-2; D not resolved. Trimming took 0 bases from V and 2 from J, leaving 10 bases between them. This CDR3 is built from 15 residues. From germline, CDR1 is LNHNV and CDR2 YYDKDF (reference sequence). The CDR3 nucleotides are TGTGCCACCAGCAGAGATCTCGGCGGGAACTATGGCTACACCTTC. It specifies CATSRDLGGNYGYTF.

This sequence joins TRBV5-1 and TRBJ1-1; 7 bases agree with TRBD1. J was trimmed by 5 bases and V by 4 bases; bases with no gene match: 11. This CDR3 contains 15 residues. The germline V gene encodes CDR1 SGHRS and CDR2 YFSETQ. Written as DNA, the CDR3 is TGCGCCAGCAGCGCCCCGACAGGGCGGTGGACTGAAGCTTTCTTT. It translates to CASSAPTGRWTEAFF. Drawing the rest from reference TRBV5-1 and TRBJ1-1, the complete variable domain is KAGVTQTPRYLIKTRGQQVTLSCSPISGHRSVSWYQQTPGQGLQFLFEYFSETQRNKGNFPGRFSGRQFSNSRSEMNVSTLELGDSALYLCASSAPTGRWTEAFFGQGTRLTVV.

The CDR3 DNA is TGTGCCAGCAGTGAATGGTGGGGTTTCGACGAGCAGTACTTC. Translation gives CASSEWWGFDEQYF. The J gene is TRBJ2-7, the V gene TRBV25-1; no definite D call. The CDR3 loop spans 14 amino acids. V lost 1 base and J 5 bases, leaving 12 bases between the germline ends. Germline-derived CDR1 and CDR2 are MGHDK and SYGVNS.

This clonotype was seen repeatedly, ten times or more. This sequence joins TRBV2 and TRBJ1-2; 9 bases are a match to TRBD1. V lost 2 bases, J lost 7 bases, and 11 bases stayed unmatched. Germline V lookup: CDR1 SNHLY, CDR2 FYNNEI. The CDR3 length is 16 residues. Here the CDR3 reads CASSEIGTGLVAGYTF. The CDR3 DNA reads as TGTGCCAGCAGTGAAATCGGGACAGGGTTAGTCGCTGGCTACACCTTC.

This rearrangement joins TRBV5-1 to TRBJ1-1, with a possible D match to TRBD1 (6 bases). Trimming pared 2 bases from V and 0 bases from J, leaving 14 bases between. The CDR3 loop spans 16 amino acids. Looked up from germline, CDR1 is SGHRS and CDR2 is YFSETQ. The CDR3 loop reads CASSLRTAPMNTEAFF. DNA of the CDR3: TGCGCCAGCAGCTTAAGGACAGCGCCTATGAACACTGAAGCTTTCTTT.

This clonotype turned up a few times. This rearrangement joins TRBV6-5 to TRBJ2-7, with D possibly being TRBD2 (5 bases). Germline CDR1 reads MNHEY; CDR2 reads SVGAGI. The CDR3 extends over 16 amino acids. Trimming stripped 3 bases from V and 2 bases from J, with 17 bases between. As DNA, the CDR3 is TGTGCCAGCAGTTATAAGTTATGGGAGCCCCCCTACGAGCAGTACTTC. Translating it yields CASSYKLWEPPYEQYF.

The chain employs TRBV11-1 and TRBJ1-3; no clear D gene. This CDR3 is built from 18 residues. V shed 4 bases and J shed 0 bases, with 19 bases lying between them. CDR1 is SGHAT, CDR2 FQDESV, per germline (reference sequence). The CDR3 nucleotides are TGTGCCAGCAGCTACCTTCTTCTGTGGCCCGACTCTGGAAACACCATATATTTT. This sequence encodes CASSYLLLWPDSGNTIYF.

The genes are TRBV7-6 and TRBJ2-1; D is possibly TRBD1 or TRBD2 (5 bases each). Germline-derived CDR1 and CDR2 are SGHVS and FNYEAQ. The CDR3 has 14 residues. The V end was cut by 2 bases, the J end by 5 bases, with 10 bases between. The CDR3 sequence: CASSLSGPHNEQFF. For the CDR3, the DNA is TGTGCCAGCAGCTTATCGGGACCCCACAATGAGCAGTTCTTC.

In this sample, this clonotype turned up many times. This chain connects TRBV24-1 to TRBJ2-1; TRBD1 agrees at 7 bases. V trimming: 9 bases; J trimming: 3 bases; junction bases outside the gene matches: 1. This CDR3 is built from 12 residues. Germline V gene lookup returns CDR1 KGHDR and CDR2 SFDVKD. The CDR3 here is CATGDSYNEQFF. In DNA, the CDR3 is TGTGCCACCGGGGACAGCTACAATGAGCAGTTCTTC.

This clonotype was seen a handful of times. The rearrangement uses TRBV10-3 and TRBJ2-5, with D perhaps being TRBD1 or TRBD2 (5 bases each). V lost 5 bases and J lost 1, with 14 bases in between. Germline values: CDR1 ENHRY, CDR2 SYGVKD. The CDR3 consists of 15 residues. CDR3 nucleotide sequence: TGTGCCATCAGTCTGGGTTCGGGACCCCAAGAGACCCAGTACTTC. Translation gives CAISLGSGPQETQYF.

This clonotype was counted ten times or more. The chain has TRBV5-1 and TRBJ2-5, with 7 nucleotides matching TRBD1. The junction had 13 bases not matched to a gene; V was cut back by 4 bases and J by 4 bases. The CDR3 sequence is 16 residues long. Germline values: CDR1 SGHRS, CDR2 YFSETQ. The CDR3 here is CASSPSPDRVAETQYF. The CDR3 bases are TGCGCCAGCAGCCCCTCCCCCGACAGGGTGGCAGAGACCCAGTACTTC.